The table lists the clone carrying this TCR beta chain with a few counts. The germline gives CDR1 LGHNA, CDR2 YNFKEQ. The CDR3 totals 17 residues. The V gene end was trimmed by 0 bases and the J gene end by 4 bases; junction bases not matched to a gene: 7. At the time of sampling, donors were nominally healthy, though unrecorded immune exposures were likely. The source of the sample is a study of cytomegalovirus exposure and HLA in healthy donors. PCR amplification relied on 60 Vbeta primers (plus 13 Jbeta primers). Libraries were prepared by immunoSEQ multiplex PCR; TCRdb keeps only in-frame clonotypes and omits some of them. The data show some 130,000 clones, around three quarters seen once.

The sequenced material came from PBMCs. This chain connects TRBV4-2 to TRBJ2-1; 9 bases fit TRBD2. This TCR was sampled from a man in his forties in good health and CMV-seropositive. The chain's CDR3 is CASSQDSASGMYNEQFF. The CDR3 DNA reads TGTGCCAGCAGCCAAGATTCGGCTAGCGGGATGTACAATGAGCAGTTCTTC.